These 21 T cell receptor beta chains originate from one sample sequenced in a study of shared clonotypes between healthy human individuals. Assay: immunoSEQ multiplex PCR; the TCRdb copy retains only in-frame clones and omits some. The repertoire has about 2.3 million clones, 85% to 95% of them found once; the top ten carry approximately 0.39%. Sequencing used naive CD4+ T cells from PBMCs. As for subset: CD45RA+ positively selected. The receptors were sampled from a man younger than 30 in good health. Some clones in this sample may be carry-over from other donors' samples.

The rearrangement joins TRBV4-3 to TRBJ1-2; D gene uncertain. The CDR3 extends over 15 amino acids. Germline CDR1 and CDR2: LGHNA and YSLEER. V was cut by 0 bases and J by 4 bases, with 12 bases left in between. The CDR3 DNA reads TGCGCCAGCAGCCAAGATCCGGCGGACCCCTATGGCTACACCTTC. Translation gives CASSQDPADPYGYTF.

The chain couples TRBV28 to TRBJ2-5; D is undetermined. Germline CDR1 is MDHEN and CDR2 is SYDVKM. V dropped 3 bases and J dropped 0 bases, with 11 bases sitting between them. This CDR3 spans 15 amino acids. The CDR3 here is CASSLSTTNQETQYF. The CDR3 region has the DNA TGTGCCAGCAGTTTGAGTACGACGAACCAAGAGACCCAGTACTTC.

The J gene is TRBJ2-1, the V gene TRBV15; 7 bases agree with TRBD2. V gave up 0 bases and J gave up 8 bases; unmatched junction bases: 7. CDR3 length: 15 amino acids. Germline V lookup: CDR1 LNHNV, CDR2 YYDKDF (reference sequence). CDR3 in amino acids: CATSRDPTSADEQFF. For the CDR3, the DNA is TGTGCCACCAGCAGAGATCCCACTAGCGCCGATGAGCAGTTCTTC.

V usage is TRBV5-1 and J usage is TRBJ2-2, with D perhaps TRBD1 (6 bases). CDR1 is SGHRS, CDR2 YFSETQ, per germline. The CDR3 consists of 14 residues. V lost 7 bases, J lost 7 bases, and 17 bases lay in between. CDR3 bases: TGCGCCAGCCTGGGCCCCCCGACAGGCGGGGAGCTGTTTTTT. Protein sequence: CASLGPPTGGELFF.

The chain joins TRBV6-5 to TRBJ1-1; tentative D call: TRBD1 (6 bases). Germline V gene lookup returns CDR1 MNHEY and CDR2 SVGAGI. The CDR3 covers 14 residues. V was pared by 8 bases and J by 9 bases, with 22 bases between. This CDR3 reads CASSRAGEAPKAFF. The DNA of the CDR3 is TGTGCCAGCTCCAGGGCAGGGGAGGCACCCAAAGCTTTCTTT.

The CDR3 DNA reads as TGTGCCAGCAGTGAAAGGTCTAGCGGGAGTCGCTTTCGTTTGTTGGGCTACGAGCAGTACTTC. It is translated as CASSERSSGSRFRLLGYEQYF. This chain uses TRBV2 with TRBJ2-7; 10 bases fit TRBD2. Germline values: CDR1 SNHLY, CDR2 FYNNEI. The CDR3 totals 21 residues. The trim removed 2 bases at V and 3 bases at J, leaving 22 bases unmatched.

Note on this clone: At the DNA level, this CDR3 is encoded by other sequences in the same sample as well. The genes are TRBV10-3 and TRBJ2-7; unclear D gene. The CDR3 spans 13 residues. Between the trimmed V and J ends, which lost 0 bases and 2 bases, there was a span of 5 bases. The germline CDR1 and CDR2 sequences are ENHRY and SYGVKD. The CDR3 loop reads CAISESATYEQYF. CDR3 sequence (DNA): TGTGCCATCAGTGAGTCGGCGACCTACGAGCAGTACTTC.

The chain uses TRBV7-3 and TRBJ2-1, with D uncertain. The CDR3 runs to 13 residues. Trimming shortened V by 5 bases and J by 3 bases, and 8 bases separated the two germline ends. Germline V gene data show CDR1 as SGHTA and CDR2 as FQGTGA. The CDR3 is CASSLDNYNEQFF. The CDR3, as DNA: TGTGCCAGCAGCCTCGACAACTACAATGAGCAGTTCTTC.

The chain combines TRBV27 with TRBJ1-2, with D hard to call. With 0 bases removed from V and 4 bases from J, the gap between germline ends came to 9 bases. The CDR3 runs 14 residues. CDR1 is MNHEY, CDR2 SMNVEV, per germline (reference sequence). The CDR3 loop reads CASSLSGRSYGYTF. The CDR3 DNA follows: TGTGCCAGCAGTTTATCCGGCAGGAGCTATGGCTACACCTTC.

The table lists this clone with a few counts. This chain links TRBV7-7 with TRBJ2-7, with 8 bases lining up with TRBD2. V was clipped by 5 bases and J by 0 bases; unmatched bases: 3. CDR3 length equals 14 residues. The germline gives CDR1 SSHAT, CDR2 FNYEAQ (reference sequence). CDR3: CASSPTSASYEQYF. The CDR3 region has the DNA TGTGCCAGCAGCCCGACTAGCGCCTCCTACGAGCAGTACTTC.

This chain connects TRBV7-9 to TRBJ2-1, with D perhaps TRBD2 (5 bases). CDR3 size: 16 residues. Trimming pared 1 base from V and 3 bases from J, leaving 13 bases between. The V gene's germline CDR1 is SEHNR and CDR2 FQNEAQ (reference sequence). CDR3 nucleotides: TGTGCCAGCAGCTTAGGGTCTCGCAGCGGCTACAATGAGCAGTTCTTC. This encodes CASSLGSRSGYNEQFF.

This clone appeared once. In DNA, the CDR3 is TGTGCCAGCAGCACCCAACGACAGGGTAACTATGGCTACACCTTC. It specifies CASSTQRQGNYGYTF. This chain connects TRBV5-8 to TRBJ1-2; TRBD1 agrees at 7 bases. CDR1 is SGHTS and CDR2 is YDEGEE in the germline V gene. J gave up 1 base and V 4 bases, and 7 bases lay outside the gene matches. This CDR3 contains 15 residues.

This rearrangement joins TRBV25-1 to TRBJ2-7, with D possibly TRBD2 on 6 matching bases. Germline-derived CDR1 and CDR2 are MGHDK and SYGVNS. The CDR3 sequence is 13 residues long. The V end was cut by 4 bases, the J end by 3 bases, with 10 bases between. The DNA of the CDR3 is TGTGCCAGCAGTGGCGCGGGACTCTACGAGCAGTACTTC. Translated, it gives CASSGAGLYEQYF.

This clone was observed a single time. The genes are TRBV11-2 and TRBJ2-5, with D unresolved. CDR1 and CDR2 (germline): SGHAT, FQNNGV. V was shortened by 4 bases and J by 4 bases, with 13 bases between the two germline ends. The CDR3 has 14 residues. CDR3: CASSSPFRLETQYF. CDR3 DNA sequence: TGTGCCAGCAGCTCCCCTTTTCGGTTAGAGACCCAGTACTTC.

A word on this clone: Other DNA sequences in the sample encode the same CDR3. The chain links TRBV27 to TRBJ1-1; weak D call: TRBD1 (5 bases). The CDR3 runs to 13 residues. CDR1 is MNHEY and CDR2 is SMNVEV in the germline V gene (reference sequence). Trimming removed 5 bases from V and 1 base from J, with 8 bases in between. In DNA form, the CDR3 reads TGTGCCAGCAGTGCTCAGGGGAACACTGAAGCTTTCTTT. This sequence encodes CASSAQGNTEAFF.

The CDR3 DNA sequence: TGTGCCAGCAGCAATACGACTAGTCTCAGCGGGGAGCAGTTCTTC. Its translation is CASSNTTSLSGEQFF. The chain couples TRBV7-8 to TRBJ2-1; D may be TRBD2 (6 bases). CDR3 size: 15 residues. The ends were cut back, 5 bases at V and 10 bases at J, with 21 bases in the middle. Germline loops: CDR1 SGHVS, CDR2 FQNEAQ.

This clone was recorded only once. This chain links TRBV28 with TRBJ2-1; D unclear. CDR1 is MDHEN and CDR2 is SYDVKM in the germline V gene. The CDR3 spans 10 residues. The V end was cut by 6 bases, the J end by 9 bases, with 6 bases between. The CDR3 here is CASRGSEQFF. CDR3 nucleotide sequence: TGTGCCAGCAGGGGCTCTGAGCAGTTCTTC.

The V call is TRBV5-1, the J call TRBJ2-7; D gene ambiguous. V lost 0 bases and J 6 bases, leaving 7 bases between the germline ends. The V gene's germline CDR1 is SGHRS and CDR2 YFSETQ. The CDR3 is made up of 12 amino acids. For the CDR3, the DNA is TGCGCCAGCAGCTTGGCCAGTAGCGAGCAGTACTTC. Its translation: CASSLASSEQYF. Complete variable domain (other parts from reference TRBV5-1 and TRBJ2-7): KAGVTQTPRYLIKTRGQQVTLSCSPISGHRSVSWYQQTPGQGLQFLFEYFSETQRNKGNFPGRFSGRQFSNSRSEMNVSTLELGDSALYLCASSLASSEQYFGPGTRLTVT.

This chain links TRBV9 with TRBJ2-7, with D unresolved. Germline CDR1 is SGDLS and CDR2 is YYNGEE. The CDR3 length is 13 residues. The ends were cut back, 4 bases at V and 5 bases at J, with 13 bases in the middle. CDR3 region: CASSPSSGHEQYF. CDR3 nucleotide sequence: TGTGCCAGCAGCCCAAGTTCGGGTCACGAGCAGTACTTC.

The genes are TRBV7-8 and TRBJ2-7, with 14 bases matching TRBD2. Germline CDR1 SGHVS, CDR2 FQNEAQ. Trimming took 4 bases from V and 5 from J; bases not matched to a gene: 1. The CDR3 extends over 14 amino acids. CDR3 sequence (DNA): TGTGCCAGCAGCTGGGGACTAGCGGGAGACGAGCAGTACTTC. The encoded protein is CASSWGLAGDEQYF.

The gene calls are TRBV5-1 and TRBJ1-1, with TRBD1 as a possible D gene (5 bases). Trimming took off 0 bases at V and 7 bases at J, with 10 bases between the two ends. CDR1 and CDR2 (germline): SGHRS, YFSETQ. CDR3 length: 13 residues. The CDR3 DNA reads TGCGCCAGCAGCTTGGCCGGGACGGATGAAGCTTTCTTT. It codes for CASSLAGTDEAFF.